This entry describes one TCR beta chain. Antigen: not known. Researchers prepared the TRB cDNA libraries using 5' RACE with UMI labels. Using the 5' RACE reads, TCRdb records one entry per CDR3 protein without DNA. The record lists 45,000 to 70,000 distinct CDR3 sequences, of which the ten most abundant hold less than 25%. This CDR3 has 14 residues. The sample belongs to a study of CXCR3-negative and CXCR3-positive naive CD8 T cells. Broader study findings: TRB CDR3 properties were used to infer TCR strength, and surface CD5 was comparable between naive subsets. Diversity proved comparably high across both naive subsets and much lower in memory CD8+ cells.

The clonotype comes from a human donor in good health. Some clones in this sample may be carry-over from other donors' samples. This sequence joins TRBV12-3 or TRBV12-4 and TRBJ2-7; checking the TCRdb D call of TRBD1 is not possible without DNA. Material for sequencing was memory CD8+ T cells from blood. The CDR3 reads CASMRQGLSYEQYF.